This TCR beta chain was sequenced for a study of blood T cell repertoires in COVID-19 (dated by TCRdb to the early 2020s). The study in broad terms: Samples from collaborators originated in the United States, Italy and Spain and spanned both the acute and convalescent phases of COVID-19. The material from the prospective study consisted of cDNA or gDNA derived from T cells, B-cell-depleted T cells, or PBMCs. A freely available public database, intended as a resource for researchers studying the immune response to SARS-CoV-2, is where the repertoires were released. The samples were drawn from two sources: the first 160 participants of the ongoing ImmuneRACE study, and about 1,300 subjects contributed by 6 global collaborators. The dataset comprised deeply sampled blood TCRbeta repertoires from subjects exposed to, actively infected with, or recovered from COVID-19. The sample metadata nearly always contained a de-identified subject ID, COVID-19 status, age in years and sex. HLA class I and class II types, where available, came from metadata supplied by the sample provider rather than from assay-based typing. The full study reports these points: How much clinical and demographic metadata was included differed by source and by participant, and the metadata was provided uncurated.

TCRbeta CDR3 regions were amplified from genomic DNA using the immunoSEQ Assay, a bias-controlled multiplex PCR. Concerning the study's data processing: The number of nucleated cells in each sample was estimated from the amplification of reference gene primers within the assay. To quantify the absolute abundance of each unique TCRbeta CDR3 rearrangement, sequence reads were collapsed and filtered. Productive Simpson clonality was computed per sample as the square root of Simpson's diversity index over productive rearrangements. TCRdb limited this immuneACCESS table to in-frame rearrangements with V and J called. A share of clones is missing; checked studies link under half to unresolved V genes, and the rest is unexplained. For V, J and clone size, that table is used; D and trimming come from the DNA. This sample comprises about 150,000 clones, 84% of them detected only once. The ten largest clonotypes hold 9.8% of the sample.

Notes on this clone: The target of this receptor is not known. No much larger clone exists at a distance of one base, and base qualities are not known.

The CDR3 contains 16 residues, cysteine and phenylalanine counted. CDR3 DNA is the only sequence kept; it has 48 bases, read in frame from the first base. The germline V gene (reference sequence) supplies CDR1 LGHDT and CDR2 YNNKEL. Trimming takes 4 bases from V and 5 bases from J, and the germline ends sit 20 bases apart. Collaborating institutions collected whole blood in K2EDTA tubes following their own protocols. For TCRbeta analysis, collaborator samples were shipped as frozen whole blood, as isolated PBMCs, or as DNA extracted from either sample type. This receptor was obtained from a woman in her forties or fifties with acute or convalescent COVID-19. Sample: peripheral blood. This chain is built from TRBV3-1 (or the pseudogene TRBV3-2) and TRBJ1-1, with a weak D call of TRBD1 (6 bases match). CDR3 region: CASSLSSGGLGTEAFF. The nucleotides are TGTGCCAGCAGCCTTTCGTCGGGGGGGCTGGGGACTGAAGCTTTCTTT.